Listed below are T cell receptor beta chains from one sample, sequenced in a study of long-term antiretroviral therapy in people with HIV. Using immunoSEQ multiplex PCR, the repertoire was profiled, and TCRdb retains in-frame clones only, with some absent. Of approximately 37,000 clones in the sample, around 83% are singletons; the top ten hold under 6.5%. Sample: unsorted PBMCs, taken 1 year after starting antiretroviral therapy. The receptors originated from a man younger than 35 with HIV. Each CDR3 is given without its conserved first and last residue. Fields, in order: CDR3 length, J gene, V gene, CDR3 protein.

cdr3_length: 11
j_call: TRBJ2-7
v_call: TRBV7-9
cdr3_aa: ASSRDRGREQY

cdr3_length: 13
j_call: TRBJ1-4
v_call: TRBV9
cdr3_aa: ASSVEGSFYEKLF

cdr3_length: 12
j_call: TRBJ2-7
v_call: TRBV4-2
cdr3_aa: ASSPWGRGYEQY

cdr3_length: 11
j_call: TRBJ2-1
v_call: TRBV19
cdr3_aa: ASSIMGNNEQF

cdr3_length: 12
j_call: TRBJ1-1
v_call: TRBV5-1
cdr3_aa: ASSPYTLGTEAF

cdr3_length: 14
j_call: TRBJ1-5
v_call: TRBV7-9
cdr3_aa: ASSPGLGMSNQPQH

cdr3_length: 11
j_call: TRBJ1-1
v_call: TRBV6-1
cdr3_aa: ASSEPGLTEAF

cdr3_length: 11
j_call: TRBJ1-1
v_call: TRBV5-1
cdr3_aa: ASSLGQGPEAF

cdr3_length: 13
j_call: TRBJ2-7
v_call: TRBV9
cdr3_aa: ASSVGAGRGYEQY

cdr3_length: 10
j_call: TRBJ2-7
v_call: TRBV19
cdr3_aa: ASNLPGNEQY

cdr3_length: 12
j_call: TRBJ2-1
v_call: TRBV18
cdr3_aa: ASSPEGRDNEQF

cdr3_length: 13
j_call: TRBJ1-2
v_call: TRBV4-1
cdr3_aa: ASSYRGAESYGYT

cdr3_length: 14
j_call: TRBJ2-1
v_call: TRBV7-9
cdr3_aa: ASSLVLLGVGNEQF

cdr3_length: 14
j_call: TRBJ2-1
v_call: TRBV6-1
cdr3_aa: ASSERGFDSYNEQF

cdr3_length: 14
j_call: TRBJ2-7
v_call: TRBV27
cdr3_aa: ASRRAPGTGNPEQY

cdr3_length: 14
j_call: TRBJ2-3
v_call: TRBV11-2
cdr3_aa: ASSLGEGPSTDTQY

cdr3_length: 13
j_call: TRBJ1-2
v_call: TRBV7-2
cdr3_aa: ASSFFQGNNYGYT

cdr3_length: 13
j_call: TRBJ2-7
v_call: TRBV27
cdr3_aa: ASSTLGDRGYEQY

cdr3_length: 15
j_call: TRBJ1-1
v_call: TRBV5-1
cdr3_aa: ASSSPGQTLSVPEAF

cdr3_length: 13
j_call: TRBJ2-1
v_call: TRBV11-2
cdr3_aa: ASSSLAGRVNEQF

cdr3_length: 13
j_call: TRBJ2-3
v_call: TRBV18
cdr3_aa: ASRDTVGGTDTQY

cdr3_length: 17
j_call: TRBJ2-3
v_call: TRBV7-9
cdr3_aa: ASSSIGLRTSGSTDTQY

cdr3_length: 12
j_call: TRBJ1-5
v_call: TRBV6-5
cdr3_aa: ASSTTGGVQPQH

cdr3_length: 9
j_call: TRBJ1-2
v_call: TRBV20-1
cdr3_aa: SASIGYGYT

cdr3_length: 12
j_call: TRBJ1-1
v_call: TRBV10-3
cdr3_aa: AIRATGVGTEAF

cdr3_length: 14
j_call: TRBJ2-7
v_call: TRBV11-2
cdr3_aa: ASSLGAGTGSYEQY

cdr3_length: 12
j_call: TRBJ1-2
v_call: TRBV15
cdr3_aa: ATSRYRPPYGYT

cdr3_length: 12
j_call: TRBJ2-3
v_call: TRBV7-9
cdr3_aa: ASSSGLAKDTQY

cdr3_length: 13
j_call: TRBJ2-5
v_call: TRBV9
cdr3_aa: ASSVSGTGKETQY

cdr3_length: 12
j_call: TRBJ2-5
v_call: TRBV29-1
cdr3_aa: SVEWRGGGETQY

cdr3_length: 12
j_call: TRBJ1-2
v_call: TRBV4-1
cdr3_aa: ASSQVRGPNGYT

cdr3_length: 13
j_call: TRBJ2-1
v_call: TRBV9
cdr3_aa: ASSVVAGSYNEQF

cdr3_length: 10
j_call: TRBJ1-2
v_call: TRBV6-5
cdr3_aa: ASSYDPSILN

cdr3_length: 11
j_call: TRBJ2-1
v_call: TRBV11-2
cdr3_aa: ASSPPGANEQF

cdr3_length: 10
j_call: TRBJ2-7
v_call: TRBV6-6
cdr3_aa: ASSSGSYEQY

cdr3_length: 12
j_call: TRBJ2-1
v_call: TRBV19
cdr3_aa: ASSIARTGNEQF

cdr3_length: 13
j_call: TRBJ2-1
v_call: TRBV5-1
cdr3_aa: ASTSQGRSYNEQF

cdr3_length: 15
j_call: TRBJ2-7
v_call: TRBV28
cdr3_aa: ASSLHDQGLPSYEQY